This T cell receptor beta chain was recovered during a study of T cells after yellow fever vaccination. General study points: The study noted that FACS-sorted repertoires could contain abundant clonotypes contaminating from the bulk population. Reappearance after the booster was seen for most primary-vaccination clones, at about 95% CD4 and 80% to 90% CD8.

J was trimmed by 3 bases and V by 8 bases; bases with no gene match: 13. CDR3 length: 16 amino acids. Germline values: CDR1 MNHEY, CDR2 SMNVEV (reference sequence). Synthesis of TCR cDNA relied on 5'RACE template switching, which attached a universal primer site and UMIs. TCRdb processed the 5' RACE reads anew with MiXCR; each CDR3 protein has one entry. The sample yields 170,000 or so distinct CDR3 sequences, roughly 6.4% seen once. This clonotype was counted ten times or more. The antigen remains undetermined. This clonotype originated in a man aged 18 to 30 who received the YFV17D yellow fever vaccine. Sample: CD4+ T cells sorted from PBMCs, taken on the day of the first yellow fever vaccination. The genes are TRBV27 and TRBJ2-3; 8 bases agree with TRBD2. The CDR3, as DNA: TGTGCCAGCTGGCCCCGGAGGCGGGGGGTTACAGATACGCAGTATTTT. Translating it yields CASWPRRRGVTDTQYF.